One T cell receptor (beta chain) is described in this entry. V lost 5 bases, J lost 2 bases, and 12 bases lay in between. Germline loops: CDR1 SGHTA, CDR2 FQGNSA. The CDR3 sequence is 14 residues long. CDR3 and TCR beta VDJ profiling relied on a genomic DNA template. Each CDR3 protein is one row after TCRdb ran MiXCR on the reads. In the table there are about 210,000 distinct CDR3 sequences, over 60% of which are singletons. These data belong to a study of CD8+CD57+ T cells in acquired aplastic anemia. At the level of the study: About 10 million reads, on average, were obtained for CD4+ cells from healthy donors.

Material: sorted CD4+, CD8+, or CD8+CD57+ T cells (not recorded which) from PBMCs. V is TRBV7-2 and J is TRBJ1-2, with no clear D. The TCR was taken from a human donor in good health. The CDR3 region has the DNA TGTGCCAGCAGCACCCTCACACGGAACTATGGCTACACCTTC. Translation gives CASSTLTRNYGYTF.